This T cell receptor beta chain originates from a study of blood T cell repertoires in COVID-19 (dated by TCRdb to 2020 to 2021). Regarding the study in general: Collaborator samples came from the United States, Italy and Spain and covered acute and convalescent phases of COVID-19. The prospective study material was composed of cDNA or gDNA derived from T cells, B-cell-depleted T cells, or PBMCs. The repertoires were made available in a free public database intended to serve as a resource for research on the immune response to SARS-CoV-2. Where available, HLA class I and class II types were obtained from metadata supplied by the sample provider rather than from assay-based typing. The dataset comprised deeply sampled blood TCRbeta repertoires from subjects exposed to, actively infected with, or recovered from COVID-19. The sample metadata nearly always contained a de-identified subject ID, COVID-19 status, age in years and sex. The samples were drawn from the first 160 participants of the ongoing ImmuneRACE study and from about 1,200 subjects provided by 6 global collaborators.

V was cut back by 9 bases and J by 5 bases, leaving a gap of 14 bases between them. Including cysteine and phenylalanine, the CDR3 has 13 amino acids. Only the CDR3 DNA is retained, 39 bases long and in frame from the first base. The germline V gene (reference sequence) sets CDR1 to WNHNN and CDR2 to SYGVQD. Participants in the prospective study were enrolled through a virtual design, were aged about 18 to 90 years, and lived in roughly 25 United States geographic areas. To assign participants to cohorts, the prospective study relied on clinical history that participants themselves reported in a screening survey and a study questionnaire. For ImmuneRACE Cohort 3, a participant was defined as recovered based on two consecutive negative NP/OP PCR tests, clearance by a healthcare professional, or resolution of symptoms. In the prospective study, mobile phlebotomists collected whole blood, serum and a nasopharyngeal or oropharyngeal swab from each participant. Prospective study participants could optionally give additional blood draws and questionnaires over an approximately two-month period. Prospective study blood samples were shipped either frozen or at room temperature before DNA extraction.

In regard to this clone: There is no known antigen for this receptor. The record has no base qualities; no much larger clone is one base away.

The immunoSEQ Assay, a bias-controlled multiplex PCR, was used to amplify TCRbeta CDR3 regions from genomic DNA. The authors' analysis ran thus. The number of nucleated cells in each sample was estimated by amplification of reference gene primers within the assay. Sequence reads were collapsed and filtered to measure the absolute abundance of every unique TCRbeta CDR3 rearrangement. For each sample, productive Simpson clonality was calculated by taking the square root of Simpson's diversity index across productive rearrangements. In its TCRdb copy, this immuneACCESS table keeps in-frame sequences only and misses some clones. Where compared with another copy, unresolved V genes explain less than half of these, and the others have no known cause. V, J and clone size derive from that table, while D and trimming were established from the DNA sequence. The sample table shows a few hundred thousand clones, and 80% to 90% are seen once. About 5% of the sample is held by the ten biggest clonotypes.

The paper as a whole reports these results and caveats: The amount of clinical and demographic metadata varied by source and participant and was provided uncurated.

This chain is built from TRBV10-1 and TRBJ2-4, with no confident D gene call. The clonotype comes from a man aged 30 to 39 who had recovered from COVID-19. Sequencing was carried out using PBMCs or T cells enriched from blood (not recorded which). This receptor carries the CDR3 CARPEQSENIQYF. Here is the DNA: TGCGCCAGGCCGGAGCAGTCCGAAAACATTCAGTACTTC.